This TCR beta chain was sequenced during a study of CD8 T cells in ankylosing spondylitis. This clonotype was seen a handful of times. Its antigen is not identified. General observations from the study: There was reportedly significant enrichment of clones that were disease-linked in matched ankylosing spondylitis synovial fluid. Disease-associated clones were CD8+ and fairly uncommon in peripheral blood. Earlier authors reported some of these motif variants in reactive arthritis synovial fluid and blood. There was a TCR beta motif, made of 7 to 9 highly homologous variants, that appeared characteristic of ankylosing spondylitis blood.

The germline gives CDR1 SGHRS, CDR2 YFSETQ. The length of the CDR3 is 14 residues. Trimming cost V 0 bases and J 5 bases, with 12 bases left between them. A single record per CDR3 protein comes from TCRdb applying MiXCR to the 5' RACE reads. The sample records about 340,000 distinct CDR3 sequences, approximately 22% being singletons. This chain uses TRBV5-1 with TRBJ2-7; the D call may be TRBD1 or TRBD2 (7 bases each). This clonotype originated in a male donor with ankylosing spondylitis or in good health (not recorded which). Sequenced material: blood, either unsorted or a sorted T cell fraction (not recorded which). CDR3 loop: CASSLVGGGDEQYF. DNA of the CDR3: TGCGCCAGCAGCTTGGTGGGAGGGGGCGACGAGCAGTACTTC.